Sequencing of this T cell receptor beta chain was carried out in a study of T cell repertoires in cytomegalovirus infection. Overall study context: Recently identified HLA-C-restricted CMV epitopes and well-studied HLA-B-restricted CMV epitopes were used by the study. Matching HLA type and CMV infection were both indicated by public TCR beta signatures.

TCRdb independently ran MiXCR on the reads; one entry per CDR3 protein. The sample has some 900,000 distinct CDR3 sequences; approximately 32% are singletons. Study results and limitations: Summed frequency of shared TCR beta families picked out CMV carriers who also had the relevant HLA.

The trim removed 5 bases at V and 4 bases at J, leaving 4 bases unmatched. This CDR3 is built from 14 residues. The germline CDR1 and CDR2 sequences are SEHNR and FQNEAQ (reference sequence). A note on this clonotype: Its specificity is unknown.

The rearrangement uses TRBV7-9 and TRBJ1-4; 7 nucleotides match TRBD1. The receptor was isolated from a human donor in good health (CMV status not recorded). Some clones in this sample may be carry-over from other donors' samples. The specimen was cultured CD8+ T cells from PBMCs, collected from culture after CMV antigen stimulation. The CDR3 DNA reads TGTGCCAGCAGCGTGACAGGGCATAATGAAAAACTGTTTTTT. It translates to CASSVTGHNEKLFF.